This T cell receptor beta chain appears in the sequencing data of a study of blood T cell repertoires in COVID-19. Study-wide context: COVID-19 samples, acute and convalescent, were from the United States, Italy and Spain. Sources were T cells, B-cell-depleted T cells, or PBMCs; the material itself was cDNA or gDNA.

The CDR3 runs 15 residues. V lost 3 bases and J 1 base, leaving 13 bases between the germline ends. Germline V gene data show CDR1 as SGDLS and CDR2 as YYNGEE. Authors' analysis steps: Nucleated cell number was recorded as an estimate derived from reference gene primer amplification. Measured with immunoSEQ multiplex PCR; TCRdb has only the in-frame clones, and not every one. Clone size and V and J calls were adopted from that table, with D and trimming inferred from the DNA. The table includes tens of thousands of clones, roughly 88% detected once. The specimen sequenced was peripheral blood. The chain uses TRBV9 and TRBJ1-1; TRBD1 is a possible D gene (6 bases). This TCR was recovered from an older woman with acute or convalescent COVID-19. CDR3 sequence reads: CASSASGAGNTEAFF. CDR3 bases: TGTGCCAGCAGCGCCTCAGGGGCGGGGAACACTGAAGCTTTCTTT.